What follows are 18 T cell receptor beta chains derived from one specimen sequenced in a study of blood T cells in healthy people across ages. For the second PCR, which ran for about 7 to 11 cycles, a sample-barcoded 5' primer and a J-beta primer mix were used. TCRdb recomputed calls from the 5' RACE reads with MiXCR, one row per CDR3 protein. Found here are around 850,000 distinct CDR3 sequences, around 36% of them singletons; the top ten hold 10% to 15%. The sequenced sample was blood. The origin of the receptors is a man in his late teens or twenties in good health.

The chain combines TRBV20-1 with TRBJ2-3, with TRBD1 identical over 10 bases. V shed 5 bases, J shed 3 bases, and the junction held 11 bases outside the gene matches. The germline CDR1 and CDR2 sequences are DFQATT and SNEGSKA (reference sequence). This CDR3 spans 16 amino acids. The CDR3 DNA reads as TGCAGTGCTCGTGGCGTGGGGACAGGGGTAACAGATACGCAGTATTTT. It codes for CSARGVGTGVTDTQYF.

In its sample, this clonotype was seen many times. The V and J genes are TRBV12-3 or TRBV12-4 and TRBJ2-3; TRBD2 matches at 7 bases. Trimming at V came to 6 bases and at J to 0 bases, leaving 9 bases not matched to a gene. The CDR3 sequence is 16 residues long. The CDR3 nucleotides read TGTGCCAGCAGACGGGGCGGGGGTGAAAGCACAGATACGCAGTATTTT. Protein sequence: CASRRGGGESTDTQYF.

This rearrangement joins TRBV27 to TRBJ1-2, with D possibly matching TRBD1 (6 bases). The V end lost 6 bases, the J end lost 6 bases, and 20 bases lay between the germline ends. CDR1 and CDR2 from the germline V gene are MNHEY and SMNVEV (reference sequence). The CDR3 extends over 15 amino acids. CDR3 DNA: TGTGCCAGCAGCCTGACAGGCATTGTCGTCAATGGCTACACCTTC. Amino acids: CASSLTGIVVNGYTF.

With regard to this clonotype: A single base separates this from a much larger clone, so it may be a read error. J is TRBJ2-1 and V is TRBV3-1; D remains unclear. The CDR3 totals 13 residues. The germline gives CDR1 LGHDT, CDR2 YNNKEL (reference sequence). V gave up 8 bases and J gave up 13 bases, with 21 bases separating them. DNA of the CDR3: TGTGCCAGCGAATCGACAACCCAAGAGACCCAGTTCTTC. Residues: CASESTTQETQFF.

The CDR3 here is CASSRGVPGQNNSPLHF. CDR3 sequence (DNA): TGTGCCAGCAGCCGAGGGGTCCCGGGACAAAATAATTCACCCCTCCACTTT. The chain couples TRBV3-1 to TRBJ1-6, with a possible D match to TRBD1 (6 bases). Trimming pared 4 bases from V and 5 bases from J, leaving 18 bases between. The CDR3 spans 17 residues. CDR1 is LGHDT and CDR2 is YNNKEL in the germline V gene (reference sequence).

This clonotype appeared many times. V is TRBV6-6 and J is TRBJ2-2, with 7 bases that match TRBD2. V gave up 6 bases and J gave up 3 bases; unmatched junction bases: 13. Germline CDR1 is MNHNY and CDR2 is SVGAGI (reference sequence). The CDR3 has 17 amino acids. The CDR3 DNA sequence: TGTGCCAGCAGCCCCTGGGGTAGCGGGTTCGACACCGGGGAGCTGTTTTTT. Translation: CASSPWGSGFDTGELFF.

This chain connects TRBV11-2 to TRBJ2-7; TRBD2 agrees at 8 bases. J was trimmed by 7 bases and V by 5 bases; bases with no gene match: 13. This CDR3 has 15 amino acids. The germline CDR1 and CDR2 sequences are SGHAT and FQNNGV. Here the CDR3 DNA reads TGTGCCAGCAGCCCCGAGCGGGGGACCTACAATGAGCAGTACTTC. This encodes CASSPERGTYNEQYF.

This clonotype was seen more than once but under ten times. The rearrangement joins TRBV20-1 to TRBJ1-2; D gene uncertain. Trimming left V 3 bases short and J 6 bases short, with 20 bases between. The CDR3 has 15 amino acids. Germline V lookup: CDR1 DFQATT, CDR2 SNEGSKA (reference sequence). CDR3 coding DNA: TGCAGTGCTAGTAAGACCGGGATAGGGATCCATGGCTACACCTTC. The encoded protein is CSASKTGIGIHGYTF.

This clonotype was recorded only once. V usage is TRBV4-3 and J usage is TRBJ2-5; D unclear. From germline, CDR1 is LGHNA and CDR2 YSLEER. The length of the CDR3 is 13 residues. The V end was cut by 0 bases, the J end by 5 bases, with 7 bases between. The CDR3 here is CASSQEMGETQYF. CDR3 nucleotide sequence: TGCGCCAGCAGCCAAGAGATGGGGGAGACCCAGTACTTC.

This clonotype was picked up many times. This chain uses TRBV20-1 with TRBJ1-4; 9 positions agree with TRBD1. J was trimmed by 7 bases and V by 3 bases; bases with no gene match: 3. There are 13 residues in the CDR3. Germline-derived CDR1 and CDR2 are DFQATT and SNEGSKA (reference sequence). CDR3: CSARTGGIEKLFF. Here the CDR3 DNA reads TGCAGTGCTAGGACAGGGGGAATTGAAAAACTGTTTTTT.

This clonotype came up many times. The genes are TRBV5-1 and TRBJ1-2; D remains unclear. The germline V gene encodes CDR1 SGHRS and CDR2 YFSETQ. CDR3 length: 14 amino acids. Trimming left V 0 bases short and J 0 bases short, with 6 bases between. This CDR3 is CASSLDGTNYGYTF. CDR3 bases: TGCGCCAGCAGCTTGGATGGAACTAACTATGGCTACACCTTC.

V is TRBV10-3 and J is TRBJ2-3, with D perhaps TRBD1 (5 bases). CDR1 and CDR2 (germline): ENHRY, SYGVKD. Trimming took off 9 bases at V and 0 bases at J, with 10 bases between the two ends. This CDR3 spans 13 amino acids. The CDR3 loop reads CAIQDTSTDTQYF. In DNA, the CDR3 is TGTGCCATACAGGACACCAGCACAGATACGCAGTATTTT.

The chain has TRBV7-9 and TRBJ2-1; either TRBD1 or TRBD2 may supply D (5 bases each). Trimming stripped 5 bases from V and 8 bases from J, with 22 bases between. Germline CDR1 is SEHNR and CDR2 is FQNEAQ (reference sequence). The CDR3 runs to 16 residues. CDR3 sequence (DNA): TGTGCCAGCAGCCTTCAAGCCGGGGCTGAAGATGATGAGCAGTTCTTC. Translation gives CASSLQAGAEDDEQFF.

This chain uses TRBV28 with TRBJ2-1; tentative D call: TRBD1 (7 bases). The CDR3 contains 17 residues. V lost 2 bases and J 9 bases, leaving 23 bases between the germline ends. From germline, CDR1 is MDHEN and CDR2 SYDVKM. The CDR3: CASSLHRRGDREPEQFF. The DNA of the CDR3 is TGTGCCAGCAGTTTACATCGCAGGGGGGACCGCGAACCTGAGCAGTTCTTC.

CDR3 protein: CASSPEGSSLAEAFF. In nucleotides, the CDR3 is TGCGCCAGCAGCCCGGAGGGCAGTTCTTTGGCTGAAGCTTTCTTT. V gene TRBV5-1 combines with J gene TRBJ1-1, with D unclear. V gave up 4 bases and J gave up 6 bases, with 19 bases separating them. The germline gives CDR1 SGHRS, CDR2 YFSETQ. The CDR3 sequence is 15 residues long.

The rearrangement joins TRBV4-2 to TRBJ2-3; perhaps TRBD2 as D (6 bases). Germline V gene data show CDR1 as LGHNA and CDR2 as YNFKEQ. Deletions cut 6 bases from V and 1 base from J, with 17 bases between. The CDR3 has 16 residues. CDR3 nucleotide sequence: TGTGCCAGCAGGGCTGGGGACTCAGGCGGCACAGATACGCAGTATTTT. Protein product: CASRAGDSGGTDTQYF.

As to this clonotype: This could be a read error, since a much larger clone is one nucleotide away. The chain is built from TRBV4-1 and TRBJ2-1, with TRBD2 identical over 13 bases. CDR1 is MGHRA, CDR2 YSYEKL, per germline. V lost 2 bases to trimming and J lost 6 bases; unmatched junction nucleotides: 7. The CDR3 loop spans 17 amino acids. The CDR3 sequence is CASSQTRGLAGSNEQFF. DNA for the CDR3: TGCGCCAGCAGCCAAACTAGGGGACTAGCGGGGAGCAATGAGCAGTTCTTC.

This CDR3 is CASSGASSGGAGDTQYF. The CDR3 bases are TGTGCCAGCAGCGGAGCCTCCAGCGGGGGGGCGGGAGATACGCAGTATTTT. This chain connects TRBV11-3 to TRBJ2-3, with 10 nucleotides matching TRBD2. Germline V lookup: CDR1 SGHNT, CDR2 YENEEA. Germline trimming cut 5 bases from V and 5 bases from J; bases unmatched to any gene: 13. There are 17 residues in the CDR3.